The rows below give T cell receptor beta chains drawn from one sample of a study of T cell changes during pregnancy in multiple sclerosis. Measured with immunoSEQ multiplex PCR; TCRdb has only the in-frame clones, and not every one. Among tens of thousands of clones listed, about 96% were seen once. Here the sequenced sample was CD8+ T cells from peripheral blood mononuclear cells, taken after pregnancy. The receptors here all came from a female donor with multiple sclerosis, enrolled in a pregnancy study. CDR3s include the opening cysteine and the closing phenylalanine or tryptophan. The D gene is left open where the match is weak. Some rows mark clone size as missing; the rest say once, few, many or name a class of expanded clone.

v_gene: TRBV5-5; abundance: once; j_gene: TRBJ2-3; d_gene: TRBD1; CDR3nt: TGTGCCAGCAGCTCCCGGGACAGGGCGGCAGATACGCAGTATTTT; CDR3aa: CASSSRDRAADTQYF
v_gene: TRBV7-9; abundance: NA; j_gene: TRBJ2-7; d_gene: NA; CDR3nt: TGTGCCAGCAGCTTAGCGCGGGCGAAACAGGGCTACGAGCAGTACTTC; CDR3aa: CASSLARAKQGYEQYF
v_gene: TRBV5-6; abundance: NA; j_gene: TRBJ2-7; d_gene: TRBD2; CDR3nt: TGTGCCACAACACTGGGGACTAGCGGGAGGGGGACGGACGAGCAGTACTTC; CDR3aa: CATTLGTSGRGTDEQYF
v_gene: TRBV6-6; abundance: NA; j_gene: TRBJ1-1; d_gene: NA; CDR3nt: TGTGCCAGCAGTTACCTCAGGACAGCTTCGAACACTGAAGCTTTCTTT; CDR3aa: CASSYLRTASNTEAFF
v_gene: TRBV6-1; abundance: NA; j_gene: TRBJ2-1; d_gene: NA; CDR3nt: TGTGCCAGCAGTGAAACATGGGCGGGCTCCTACAATGAGCAGTTCTTC; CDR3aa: CASSETWAGSYNEQFF
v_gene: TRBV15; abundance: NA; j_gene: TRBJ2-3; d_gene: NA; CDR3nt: TGTGCCACCAGCAGAGATCAAAGCACAGATACGCAGTATTTT; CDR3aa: CATSRDQSTDTQYF
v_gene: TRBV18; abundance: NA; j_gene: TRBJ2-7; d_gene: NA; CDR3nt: TGTGCCAGCTCACCACCAGAGGGCCCCACGGGCGAGCAGTACTTC; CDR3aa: CASSPPEGPTGEQYF
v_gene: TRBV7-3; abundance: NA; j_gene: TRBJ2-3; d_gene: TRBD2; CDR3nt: TGTGCCAGCAGCTCCTTAGCGGGGGGCACAGATACGCAGTATTTT; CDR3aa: CASSSLAGGTDTQYF
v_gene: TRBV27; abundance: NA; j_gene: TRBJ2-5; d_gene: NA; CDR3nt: TGTGCCAGCAGTCGGGGATCGTGGAAAGAGACCCAGTACTTC; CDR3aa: CASSRGSWKETQYF
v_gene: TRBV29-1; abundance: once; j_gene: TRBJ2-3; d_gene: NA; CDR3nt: TGCAGCGTTGAAGTAGGGGCCCGATCGGGAGCTAGCACAGATACGCAGTATTTT; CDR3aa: CSVEVGARSGASTDTQYF
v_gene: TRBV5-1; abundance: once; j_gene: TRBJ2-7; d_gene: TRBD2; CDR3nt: TGCGCCAGCAGCAGCACTAGCGGACCCTACGAGCAGTACTTC; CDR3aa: CASSSTSGPYEQYF
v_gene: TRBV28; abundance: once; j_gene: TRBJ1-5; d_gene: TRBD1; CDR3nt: TGTGCCAGCGAGACAGGGCGAAAAGTAAATCAGCCCCAGCATTTT; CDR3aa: CASETGRKVNQPQHF
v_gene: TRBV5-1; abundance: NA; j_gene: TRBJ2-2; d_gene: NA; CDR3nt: TGCGCCAGCAGCTCCCCAGGACAGCGTTCGAACACCGGGGAGCTGTTTTTT; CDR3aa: CASSSPGQRSNTGELFF
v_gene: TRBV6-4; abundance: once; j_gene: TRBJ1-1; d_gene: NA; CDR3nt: TGTGCCAGCAGCCAGGGCTTTAACACTGAAGCTTTCTTT; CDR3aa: CASSQGFNTEAFF
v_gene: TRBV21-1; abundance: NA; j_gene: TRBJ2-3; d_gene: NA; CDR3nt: TGTGCCAGCCTCCATGGGACACGGCTCTTCACAGATACGCAGTATTTT; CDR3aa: CASLHGTRLFTDTQYF
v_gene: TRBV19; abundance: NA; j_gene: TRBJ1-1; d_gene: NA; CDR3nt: TGTGCCAGTAGGCCCGGTAACACTGAAGCTTTCTTT; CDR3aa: CASRPGNTEAFF
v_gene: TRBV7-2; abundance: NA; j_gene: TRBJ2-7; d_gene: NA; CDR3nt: TGTGCCAGCAGCTTAGGTCCCTTACAGGGGGGGTACGAGCAGTACTTC; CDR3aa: CASSLGPLQGGYEQYF